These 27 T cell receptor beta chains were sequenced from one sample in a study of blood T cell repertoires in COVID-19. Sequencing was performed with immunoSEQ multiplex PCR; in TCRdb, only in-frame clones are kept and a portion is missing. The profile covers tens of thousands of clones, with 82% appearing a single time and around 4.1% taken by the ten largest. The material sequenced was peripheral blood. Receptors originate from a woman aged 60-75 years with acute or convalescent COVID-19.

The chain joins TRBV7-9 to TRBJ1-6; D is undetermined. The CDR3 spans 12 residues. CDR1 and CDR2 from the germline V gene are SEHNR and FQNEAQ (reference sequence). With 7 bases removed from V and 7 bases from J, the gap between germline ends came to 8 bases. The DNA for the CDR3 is TGTGCCAGCACTCGGGAAAATTCACCCCTCCACTTT. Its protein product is CASTRENSPLHF.

The CDR3 protein is CASSVGPLTGELFF. The CDR3 coding sequence is TGTGCCAGCAGCGTAGGTCCACTGACCGGGGAGCTGTTTTTT. This chain joins TRBV9 and TRBJ2-2; D is ambiguous. This CDR3 is built from 14 residues. CDR1 and CDR2 from the germline V gene are SGDLS and YYNGEE. The V end lost 0 bases, the J end lost 5 bases, and 8 bases lay between the germline ends. The full variable domain, its missing parts supplied by reference TRBV9 and TRBJ2-2, is DSGVTQTPKHLITATGQRVTLRCSPRSGDLSVYWYQQSLDQGLQFLIQYYNGEERAKGNILERFSAQQFPDLHSELNLSSLELGDSALYFCASSVGPLTGELFFGEGSRLTVL.

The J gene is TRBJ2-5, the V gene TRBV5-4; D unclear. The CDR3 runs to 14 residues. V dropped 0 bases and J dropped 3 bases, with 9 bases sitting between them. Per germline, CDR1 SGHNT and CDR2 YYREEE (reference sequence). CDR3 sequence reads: CASSLVGRKETQYF. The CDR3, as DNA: TGTGCCAGCAGCTTGGTGGGCAGGAAAGAGACCCAGTACTTC.

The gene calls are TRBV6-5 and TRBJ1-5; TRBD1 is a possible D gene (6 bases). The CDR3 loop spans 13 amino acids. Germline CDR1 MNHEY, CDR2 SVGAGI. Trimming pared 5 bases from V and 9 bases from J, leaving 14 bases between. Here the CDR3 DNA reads TGTGCCAGCAGTAACAGGGAGGGGGTGCCCCAGCATTTT. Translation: CASSNREGVPQHF.

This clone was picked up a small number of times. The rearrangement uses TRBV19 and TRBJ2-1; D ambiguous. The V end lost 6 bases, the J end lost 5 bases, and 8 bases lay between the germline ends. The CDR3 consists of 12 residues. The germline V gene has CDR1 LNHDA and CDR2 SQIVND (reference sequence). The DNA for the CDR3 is TGTGCCAGTAGGGGCGCTAACAATGAGCAGTTCTTC. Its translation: CASRGANNEQFF.

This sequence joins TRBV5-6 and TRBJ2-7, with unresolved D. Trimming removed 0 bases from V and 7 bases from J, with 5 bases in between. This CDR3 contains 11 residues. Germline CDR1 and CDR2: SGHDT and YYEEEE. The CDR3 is CASSLAREQYF. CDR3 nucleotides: TGTGCCAGCAGCTTGGCGAGAGAGCAGTACTTC.

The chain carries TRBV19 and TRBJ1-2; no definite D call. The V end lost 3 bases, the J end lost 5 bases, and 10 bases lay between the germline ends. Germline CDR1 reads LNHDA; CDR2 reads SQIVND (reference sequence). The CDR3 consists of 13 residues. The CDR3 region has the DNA TGTGCCAGTAGTATGCTATCGCCATATGGCTACACCTTC. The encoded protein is CASSMLSPYGYTF.

CDR3 sequence (DNA): TGTGCCAGCACCACGCGGGCAGGAGGTCAGCCCCAGCATTTT. Translation gives CASTTRAGGQPQHF. The J gene is TRBJ1-5, the V gene TRBV6-6; D not certain. The CDR3 spans 14 residues. Looked up from germline, CDR1 is MNHNY and CDR2 is SVGAGI (reference sequence). Trimming removed 7 bases from V and 6 bases from J, with 16 bases in between.

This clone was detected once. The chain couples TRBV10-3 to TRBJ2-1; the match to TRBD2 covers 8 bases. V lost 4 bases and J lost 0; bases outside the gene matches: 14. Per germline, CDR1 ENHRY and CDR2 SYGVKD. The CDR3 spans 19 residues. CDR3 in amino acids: CAISARGGGRPSSYNEQFF. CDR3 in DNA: TGTGCCATCAGTGCTCGGGGGGGCGGGAGGCCAAGCTCCTACAATGAGCAGTTCTTC.

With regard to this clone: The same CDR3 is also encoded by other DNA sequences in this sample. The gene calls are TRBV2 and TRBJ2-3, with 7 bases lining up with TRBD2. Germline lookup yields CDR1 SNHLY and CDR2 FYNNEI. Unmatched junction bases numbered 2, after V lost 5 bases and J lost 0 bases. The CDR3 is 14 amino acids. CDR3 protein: CASSPRGSTDTQYF. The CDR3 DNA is TGTGCCAGCAGTCCGCGGGGGAGCACAGATACGCAGTATTTT.

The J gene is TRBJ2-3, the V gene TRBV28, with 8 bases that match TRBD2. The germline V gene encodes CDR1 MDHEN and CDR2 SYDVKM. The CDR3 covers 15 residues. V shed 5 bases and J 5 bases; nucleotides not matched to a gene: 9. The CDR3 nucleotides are TGTGCCAGCAGTGAAAGCGGGGGACCCAGAGATACGCAGTATTTT. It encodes CASSESGGPRDTQYF. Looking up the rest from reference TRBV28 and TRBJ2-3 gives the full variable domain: DVKVTQSSRYLVKRTGEKVFLECVQDMDHENMFWYRQDPGLGLRLIYFSYDVKMKEKGDIPEGYSVSREKKERFSLILESASTNQTSMYLCASSESGGPRDTQYFGPGTRLTVL.

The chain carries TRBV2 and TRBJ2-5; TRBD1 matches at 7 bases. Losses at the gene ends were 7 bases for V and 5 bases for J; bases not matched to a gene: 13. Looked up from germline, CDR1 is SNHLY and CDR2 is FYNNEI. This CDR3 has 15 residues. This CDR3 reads CASKSGGTRRETQYF. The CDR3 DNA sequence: TGTGCCAGCAAATCAGGGGGAACCAGGCGGGAGACCCAGTACTTC.

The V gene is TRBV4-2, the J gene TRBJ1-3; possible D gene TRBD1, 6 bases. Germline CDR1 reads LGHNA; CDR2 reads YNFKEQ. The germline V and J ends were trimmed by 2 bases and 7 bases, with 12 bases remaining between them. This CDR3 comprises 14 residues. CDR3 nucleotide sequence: TGTGCCAGCAGCCAATTCGGGACACAGAACACCATATATTTT. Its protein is CASSQFGTQNTIYF.

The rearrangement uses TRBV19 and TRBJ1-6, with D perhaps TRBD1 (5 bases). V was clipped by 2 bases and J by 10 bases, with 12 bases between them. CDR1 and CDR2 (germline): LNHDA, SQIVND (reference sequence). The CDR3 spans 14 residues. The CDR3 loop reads CASSIQGGRSPLHF. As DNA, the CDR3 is TGTGCCAGTAGTATACAGGGAGGTAGATCACCCCTCCACTTT.

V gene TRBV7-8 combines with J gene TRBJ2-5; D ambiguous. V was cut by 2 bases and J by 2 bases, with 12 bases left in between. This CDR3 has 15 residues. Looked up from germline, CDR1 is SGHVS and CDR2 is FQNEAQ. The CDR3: CASSLTEIRQETQYF. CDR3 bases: TGTGCCAGCAGCTTAACAGAGATACGTCAAGAGACCCAGTACTTC.

CDR3 protein: CASSSYYEQYF. The CDR3 coding sequence is TGTGCCAGCAGCTCCTACTACGAGCAGTACTTC. V usage is TRBV3-1 (or the pseudogene TRBV3-2) and J usage is TRBJ2-7, with D unclear. Germline V CDR1 and CDR2: LGHDT, YNNKEL (reference sequence). Trimming took off 5 bases at V and 3 bases at J, with 5 bases between the two ends. This CDR3 is built from 11 residues.

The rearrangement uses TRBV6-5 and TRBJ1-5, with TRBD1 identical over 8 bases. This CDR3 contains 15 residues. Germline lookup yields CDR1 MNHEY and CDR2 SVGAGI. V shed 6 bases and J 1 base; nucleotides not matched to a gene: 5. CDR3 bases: TGTGCCAGCAGCAGGACAGGGATAAGCAATCAGCCCCAGCATTTT. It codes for CASSRTGISNQPQHF.

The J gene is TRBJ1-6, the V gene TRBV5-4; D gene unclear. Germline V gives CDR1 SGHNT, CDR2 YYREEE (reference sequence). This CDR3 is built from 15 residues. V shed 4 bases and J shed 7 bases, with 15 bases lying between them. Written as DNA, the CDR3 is TGTGCCAGCAGCCGCGCCCAGGCCCCGAATTCACCCCTCCACTTT. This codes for CASSRAQAPNSPLHF.

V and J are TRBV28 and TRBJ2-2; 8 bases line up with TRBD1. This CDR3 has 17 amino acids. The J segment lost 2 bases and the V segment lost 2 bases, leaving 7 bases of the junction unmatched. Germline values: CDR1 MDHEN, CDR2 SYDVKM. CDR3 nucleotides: TGTGCCAGCAGTTTAGATCGTGACAGGGGTAACACCGGGGAGCTGTTTTTT. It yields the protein CASSLDRDRGNTGELFF.

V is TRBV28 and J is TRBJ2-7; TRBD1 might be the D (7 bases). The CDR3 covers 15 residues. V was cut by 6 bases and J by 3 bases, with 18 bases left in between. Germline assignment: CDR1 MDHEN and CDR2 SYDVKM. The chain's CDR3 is CASRVPTGTFYEQYF. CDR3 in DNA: TGTGCCAGCAGAGTACCGACAGGGACTTTCTACGAGCAGTACTTC.

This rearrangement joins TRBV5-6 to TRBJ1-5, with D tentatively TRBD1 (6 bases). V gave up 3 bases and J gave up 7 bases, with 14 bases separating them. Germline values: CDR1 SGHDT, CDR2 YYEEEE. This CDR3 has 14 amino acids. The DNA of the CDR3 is TGTGCCAGCAGCTCACGACACAGGGACCAGCCCCAGCATTTT. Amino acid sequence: CASSSRHRDQPQHF.

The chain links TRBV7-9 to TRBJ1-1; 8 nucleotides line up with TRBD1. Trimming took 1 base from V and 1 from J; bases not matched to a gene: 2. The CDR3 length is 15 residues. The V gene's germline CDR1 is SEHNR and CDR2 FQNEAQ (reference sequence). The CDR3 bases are TGTGCCAGCAGCTTAGAAGGGACAGGGAACACTGAAGCTTTCTTT. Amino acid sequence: CASSLEGTGNTEAFF.

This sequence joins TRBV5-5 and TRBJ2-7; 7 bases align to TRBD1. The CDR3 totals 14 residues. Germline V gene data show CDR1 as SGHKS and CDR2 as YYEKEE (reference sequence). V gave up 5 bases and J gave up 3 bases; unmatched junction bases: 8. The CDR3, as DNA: TGTGCCAGCAGTCCGGGACAGAAGATCTACGAGCAGTACTTC. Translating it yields CASSPGQKIYEQYF.

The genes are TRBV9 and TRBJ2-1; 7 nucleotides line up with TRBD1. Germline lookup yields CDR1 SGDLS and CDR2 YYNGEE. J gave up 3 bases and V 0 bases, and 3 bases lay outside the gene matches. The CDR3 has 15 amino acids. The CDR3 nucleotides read TGTGCCAGCAGCGTAGAGGCAGGGGGCTACAATGAGCAGTTCTTC. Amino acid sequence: CASSVEAGGYNEQFF. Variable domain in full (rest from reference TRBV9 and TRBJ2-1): DSGVTQTPKHLITATGQRVTLRCSPRSGDLSVYWYQQSLDQGLQFLIQYYNGEERAKGNILERFSAQQFPDLHSELNLSSLELGDSALYFCASSVEAGGYNEQFFGPGTRLTVL.

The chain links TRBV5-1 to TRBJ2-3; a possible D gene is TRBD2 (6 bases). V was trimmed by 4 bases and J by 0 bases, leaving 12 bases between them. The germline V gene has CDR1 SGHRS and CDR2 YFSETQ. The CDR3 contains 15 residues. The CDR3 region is CASSLAGRSTDTQYF. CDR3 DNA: TGCGCCAGCAGCCTTGCGGGACGGAGCACAGATACGCAGTATTTT.

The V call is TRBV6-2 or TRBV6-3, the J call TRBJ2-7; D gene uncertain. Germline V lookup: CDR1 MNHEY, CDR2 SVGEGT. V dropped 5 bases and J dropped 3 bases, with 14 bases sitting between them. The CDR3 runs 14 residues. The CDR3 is CASSETFTNYEQYF. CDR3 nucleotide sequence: TGTGCCAGCAGTGAGACATTCACAAACTACGAGCAGTACTTC.

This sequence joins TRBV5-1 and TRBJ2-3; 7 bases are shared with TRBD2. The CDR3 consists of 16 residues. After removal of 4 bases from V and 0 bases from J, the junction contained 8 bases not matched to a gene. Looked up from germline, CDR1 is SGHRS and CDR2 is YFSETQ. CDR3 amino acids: CASSKGLVGSTDTQYF. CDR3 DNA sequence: TGCGCCAGCAGCAAAGGACTAGTCGGGAGCACAGATACGCAGTATTTT.